The clone carrying this T cell receptor beta chain has just one count. The data derive from a study of blood T cell repertoires in COVID-19. The junction had 2 bases not matched to a gene; V was cut back by 3 bases and J by 1 base. CDR3 length: 16 amino acids. Germline V gene sequence: CDR1 SGHNT, CDR2 YENEEA. Original methodology: Researchers report that nucleated cell counts were estimated from reference gene primer amplification. Sequencing used immunoSEQ multiplex PCR; TCRdb keeps in-frame clones, though not all of them. That table gives V, J and clone size, and the DNA gave D and trimming. The table has about 70,000 clones, 80% to 90% seen once.

The sample taken for sequencing was peripheral blood. J is TRBJ2-2 and V is TRBV11-3; 10 bases are shared with TRBD2. The TCR was taken from a man aged 50 to 60 with acute or convalescent COVID-19. In DNA form, the CDR3 reads TGTGCCAGCAGCTTTTTAGCGGGAGGGAACACCGGGGAGCTGTTTTTT. Translation gives CASSFLAGGNTGELFF.